This TCR beta chain was sequenced during a study of control samples from healthy donors and cancer patients. Germline V CDR1 and CDR2: MNHEY, SVGAGI. Trimming removed 7 bases from V and 11 bases from J, with 12 bases in between. This CDR3 spans 11 amino acids. TCRdb's table, derived via immunoSEQ multiplex PCR, lists solely in-frame clones and lacks some. The table records 150,000 or so clones, approximately 93% of them present only once. The V call is TRBV6-5, the J call TRBJ1-5; weak D call: TRBD1 (6 bases). What was sequenced was blood. The clonotype originates from a man between 18 and 29 years old in good health. The CDR3 coding sequence is TGTGCCAGCAACTCAGGGGTGACCCAGCATTTT. Its translation is CASNSGVTQHF.